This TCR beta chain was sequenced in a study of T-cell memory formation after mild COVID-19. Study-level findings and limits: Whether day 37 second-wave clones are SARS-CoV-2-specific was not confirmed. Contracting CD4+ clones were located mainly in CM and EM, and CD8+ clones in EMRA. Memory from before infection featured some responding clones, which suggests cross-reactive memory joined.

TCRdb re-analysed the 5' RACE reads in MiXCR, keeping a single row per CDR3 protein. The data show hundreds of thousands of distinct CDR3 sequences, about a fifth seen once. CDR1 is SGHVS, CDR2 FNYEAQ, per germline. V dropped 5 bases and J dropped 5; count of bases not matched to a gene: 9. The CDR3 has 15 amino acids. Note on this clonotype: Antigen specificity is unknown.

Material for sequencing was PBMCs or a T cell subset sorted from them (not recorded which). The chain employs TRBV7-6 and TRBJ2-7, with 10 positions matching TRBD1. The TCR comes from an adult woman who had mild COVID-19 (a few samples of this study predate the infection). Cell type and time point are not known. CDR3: CASSARDRGGNEQYF. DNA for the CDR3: TGTGCCAGCAGCGCTAGGGACAGGGGAGGCAACGAGCAGTACTTC.